This T cell receptor beta chain was captured by sequencing in a study of Graves' ophthalmopathy and Graves' hyperthyroidism. Ophthalmopathy donors showed moderate-to-severe activity, CAS ≥3, NOSPECS ≥4 and a duration under 3 months. Thyroid ultrasound, orbital computed tomography, TRAb, serum thyroxine and clinical symptoms formed the basis of diagnosis. Investigators amplified TCR beta CDR3 regions from RNA transcripts. An initial RT-PCR round employing HTBI primers preceded a second-round multiplex PCR. MiXCR, run by TCRdb on the multiplex PCR reads, gives a single entry per CDR3 protein. This repertoire shows 740,000 or so distinct CDR3 sequences, roughly two fifths found once; its top ten account for 44%. Losses at the gene ends were 2 bases for V and 7 bases for J; bases not matched to a gene: 8. Germline CDR1 SGHDT, CDR2 YYEEEE. The CDR3 loop spans 15 amino acids.

The rearrangement uses TRBV5-6 and TRBJ1-5; TRBD1 agrees at 8 bases. The origin of this receptor is an adult man with Graves' ophthalmopathy. The sequencing sample was made of peripheral blood. The CDR3 spells CASSFTTGENQPQHF. Here the CDR3 DNA reads TGTGCCAGCAGCTTTACGACAGGGGAAAACCAGCCCCAGCATTTT.